Listed here are 22 T cell receptor beta chains from one sample, sequenced in a study of cytomegalovirus exposure and HLA in healthy donors. It was with 60 Vbeta and 13 Jbeta primers that the PCR ran. Measured with immunoSEQ multiplex PCR; TCRdb has only the in-frame clones, and not every one. Of more than 200,000 clones listed, 55% to 75% are singletons. The sequenced sample was PBMCs. The receptors derive from a man aged 40-50 years in good health and CMV-seropositive.

This rearrangement joins TRBV15 to TRBJ2-4, with TRBD1 matching over 8 bases. CDR3 length: 13 residues. Germline V CDR1 and CDR2: LNHNV, YYDKDF (reference sequence). The V and J ends lost 0 bases and 8 bases, in that order; junction bases with no gene match: 0. DNA of the CDR3: TGTGCCACCAGCAGAGAGGACAGGGACATTCAGTACTTC. Translation: CATSREDRDIQYF.

This rearrangement joins TRBV9 to TRBJ1-1; the D is unclear. The CDR3 spans 14 residues. Deletions cut 0 bases from V and 0 bases from J, with 6 bases between. The germline gives CDR1 SGDLS, CDR2 YYNGEE. For the CDR3, the DNA is TGTGCCAGCAGCGTAGGTATTTTGAACACTGAAGCTTTCTTT. Protein sequence: CASSVGILNTEAFF.

About this clone: At the DNA level, this CDR3 is encoded by other sequences in the same sample as well. The chain recombines TRBV6-5 with TRBJ2-7; a possible D gene is TRBD2 (7 bases). This CDR3 has 14 amino acids. Trimming stripped 2 bases from V and 3 bases from J, with 11 bases between. Germline CDR1 reads MNHEY; CDR2 reads SVGAGI. CDR3: CASSYAGGLYEQYF. For the CDR3, the DNA is TGTGCCAGCAGTTACGCCGGGGGGCTCTACGAGCAGTACTTC.

The chain couples TRBV6-5 to TRBJ1-2; 7 nucleotides match TRBD1. J lost 3 bases, V lost 7 bases, and 8 bases had no gene match. Germline V CDR1 and CDR2: MNHEY, SVGAGI. This CDR3 is 14 amino acids long. In nucleotides, the CDR3 is TGTGCCAGCAACCCCGGACAGGTTTACTATGGCTACACCTTC. It translates to CASNPGQVYYGYTF.

Only a few counts were recorded for this clone. J is TRBJ2-1 and V is TRBV7-8; D is possibly TRBD1 (5 bases). The CDR3 is made up of 13 amino acids. Germline loops: CDR1 SGHVS, CDR2 FQNEAQ. Trimming stripped 3 bases from V and 9 bases from J, with 12 bases between. The CDR3 sequence is CASSLQGYGEQFF. The CDR3, as DNA: TGTGCCAGCAGCTTGCAGGGTTATGGTGAGCAGTTCTTC.

The J gene is TRBJ2-6, the V gene TRBV6-6; D perhaps matches TRBD1 (6 bases). Germline V lookup: CDR1 MNHNY, CDR2 SVGAGI (reference sequence). The CDR3 is made up of 16 amino acids. Trimming removed 4 bases from V and 2 bases from J, with 12 bases in between. Here the CDR3 reads CASSSITGTGANVLTF. In nucleotides, the CDR3 is TGTGCCAGCAGTTCCATTACAGGGACTGGGGCCAACGTCCTGACTTTC.

The chain is built from TRBV4-1 and TRBJ2-5; a weak D match, TRBD2 (7 bases). Between the trimmed V and J ends, which lost 1 base and 4 bases, there was a span of 16 bases. In germline, CDR1 is MGHRA, CDR2 YSYEKL. The CDR3 loop spans 16 amino acids. CDR3 DNA sequence: TGCGCCAGCAGCCAAGTTGGGGGGGGCCTGAGAGAGACCCAGTACTTC. Translation gives CASSQVGGGLRETQYF.

The V gene is TRBV5-1, the J gene TRBJ2-1; 9 bases line up with TRBD1. CDR1 and CDR2 (germline): SGHRS, YFSETQ. V shed 4 bases, J shed 7 bases, and the junction held 9 bases outside the gene matches. The CDR3 is made up of 15 amino acids. The CDR3 spells CASSVLQGAWNEQFF. The CDR3 bases are TGCGCCAGCAGCGTGTTACAGGGGGCTTGGAATGAGCAGTTCTTC.

The table lists this clone with a few counts. J is TRBJ2-2 and V is TRBV5-4, with D possibly TRBD1 on 6 matching bases. The CDR3 covers 13 residues. Trimming removed 4 bases at V and 8 bases at J, with 12 bases between. Germline V CDR1 and CDR2: SGHNT, YYREEE (reference sequence). The CDR3 spells CASSIGGGGELFF. The CDR3 DNA follows: TGTGCCAGCAGCATTGGGGGCGGTGGGGAGCTGTTTTTT.

This clone was seen a few times. The chain links TRBV2 to TRBJ1-4; D is unresolved. Trimming left V 4 bases short and J 4 bases short, with 7 bases between. In germline, CDR1 is SNHLY, CDR2 FYNNEI. There are 13 residues in the CDR3. The CDR3 protein is CASSAGLNEKLFF. Here the CDR3 DNA reads TGTGCCAGCAGTGCTGGGCTTAATGAAAAACTGTTTTTT.

The chain joins TRBV6-6 to TRBJ1-6, with D perhaps TRBD1 (6 bases). CDR1 and CDR2 from the germline V gene are MNHNY and SVGAGI (reference sequence). This CDR3 is 15 amino acids long. The V and J ends lost 0 bases and 6 bases respectively, with 9 bases between them. The CDR3 sequence is CASSYSAGANSPLHF. The CDR3, as DNA: TGTGCCAGCAGTTACTCGGCAGGGGCTAATTCACCCCTCCACTTT.

This chain links TRBV19 with TRBJ1-2, with a possible D match to TRBD1 (6 bases). Germline CDR1 and CDR2: LNHDA and SQIVND (reference sequence). V was shortened by 8 bases and J by 6 bases, with 13 bases between the two germline ends. This CDR3 has 12 amino acids. CDR3 residues: CASRDTGNGYTF. Here the CDR3 DNA reads TGTGCCAGTCGGGACACCGGTAATGGCTACACCTTC.

This sequence joins TRBV11-2 and TRBJ2-2; 13 positions agree with TRBD2. In germline, CDR1 is SGHAT, CDR2 FQNNGV. The CDR3 totals 16 residues. Germline trimming cut 4 bases from V and 5 bases from J; bases unmatched to any gene: 4. The CDR3 sequence: CASSSPGLAGTGELFF. The CDR3 DNA is TGTGCCAGCAGCTCGCCGGGACTAGCGGGAACCGGGGAGCTGTTTTTT.

Written as DNA, the CDR3 is TGCGCCAGCAGCTGGGGACTACAAGAGACCCAGTACTTC. It codes for CASSWGLQETQYF. This chain uses TRBV5-1 with TRBJ2-5; 7 bases fit TRBD2. The V gene end was trimmed by 3 bases and the J gene end by 2 bases; junction bases not matched to a gene: 1. Germline V lookup: CDR1 SGHRS, CDR2 YFSETQ. The CDR3 is 13 residues long. Variable domain in full (rest from reference TRBV5-1 and TRBJ2-5): KAGVTQTPRYLIKTRGQQVTLSCSPISGHRSVSWYQQTPGQGLQFLFEYFSETQRNKGNFPGRFSGRQFSNSRSEMNVSTLELGDSALYLCASSWGLQETQYFGPGTRLLVL.

V gene TRBV6-6 combines with J gene TRBJ2-1, with a possible D match to TRBD1 (5 bases). V gave up 7 bases and J gave up 3 bases, with 10 bases separating them. The CDR3 runs to 13 residues. CDR1 is MNHNY and CDR2 is SVGAGI in the germline V gene (reference sequence). The CDR3 sequence is CASIQDIYNEQFF. The CDR3 DNA follows: TGTGCCAGCATACAGGACATCTACAATGAGCAGTTCTTC.

This rearrangement joins TRBV4-2 to TRBJ2-7, with D hard to call. The CDR3 totals 14 residues. Trimming shortened V by 0 bases and J by 5 bases, and 11 bases separated the two germline ends. Germline V gene lookup returns CDR1 LGHNA and CDR2 YNFKEQ. CDR3 region: CASSQEAFADEQYF. In nucleotides, the CDR3 is TGTGCCAGCAGCCAAGAAGCGTTCGCGGACGAGCAGTACTTC.

The rearrangement joins TRBV4-1 to TRBJ1-2, with 7 bases identical to TRBD1. With V trimmed by 2 bases and J by 6 bases, 12 bases remained unmatched. The CDR3 loop spans 16 amino acids. CDR1 and CDR2 from the germline V gene are MGHRA and YSYEKL. The chain's CDR3 is CASSQSSTGAGDGYTF. CDR3 nucleotide sequence: TGCGCCAGCAGCCAATCATCCACAGGGGCCGGTGATGGCTACACCTTC.

Concerning this clone: Other DNA sequences in this sample translate to the same CDR3. The chain couples TRBV19 to TRBJ1-1; D ambiguous. The CDR3 runs 17 residues. CDR1 LNHDA and CDR2 SQIVND come from the germline V gene (reference sequence). Trimming removed 3 bases from V and 0 bases from J, with 17 bases in between. CDR3 nucleotides: TGTGCCAGTAGTATGACCTTGAGCGGCAAGATGAACACTGAAGCTTTCTTT. Amino acids: CASSMTLSGKMNTEAFF.

This clone was seen more than once but under ten times. This chain links TRBV19 with TRBJ2-5, with 8 bases identical to TRBD1. CDR1 is LNHDA, CDR2 SQIVND, per germline (reference sequence). The CDR3 is made up of 13 amino acids. V was clipped by 7 bases and J by 5 bases; unmatched bases: 6. The CDR3 sequence is CASTTTGEETQYF. The CDR3 DNA is TGTGCCAGTACCACGACAGGGGAGGAGACCCAGTACTTC.

The chain couples TRBV9 to TRBJ2-2, with D possibly being TRBD2 (6 bases). Trimming left V 4 bases short and J 2 bases short, with 12 bases between. Germline values: CDR1 SGDLS, CDR2 YYNGEE. There are 15 residues in the CDR3. The CDR3 reads CASSTRLGNTGELFF. CDR3 in DNA: TGTGCCAGCAGCACCCGACTAGGAAACACCGGGGAGCTGTTTTTT.

This sequence joins TRBV28 and TRBJ1-5; D possibly corresponds to TRBD1 (6 bases). The V gene's germline CDR1 is MDHEN and CDR2 SYDVKM. V was cut by 5 bases and J by 1 base, with 15 bases left in between. CDR3 length: 16 residues. The CDR3 region has the DNA TGTGCCAGCAGTCCCCAAGGGGGAGCCAGCAATCAGCCCCAGCATTTT. The encoded protein is CASSPQGGASNQPQHF.

The V gene is TRBV6-1, the J gene TRBJ2-1; D gene uncertain. Germline V gene sequence: CDR1 MNHNS, CDR2 SASEGT. V was shortened by 6 bases and J by 6 bases, with 15 bases between the two germline ends. The CDR3 runs 14 residues. The CDR3 loop reads CASSFRAFGNEQFF. The CDR3 DNA is TGTGCCAGCAGCTTCCGCGCCTTCGGCAATGAGCAGTTCTTC.